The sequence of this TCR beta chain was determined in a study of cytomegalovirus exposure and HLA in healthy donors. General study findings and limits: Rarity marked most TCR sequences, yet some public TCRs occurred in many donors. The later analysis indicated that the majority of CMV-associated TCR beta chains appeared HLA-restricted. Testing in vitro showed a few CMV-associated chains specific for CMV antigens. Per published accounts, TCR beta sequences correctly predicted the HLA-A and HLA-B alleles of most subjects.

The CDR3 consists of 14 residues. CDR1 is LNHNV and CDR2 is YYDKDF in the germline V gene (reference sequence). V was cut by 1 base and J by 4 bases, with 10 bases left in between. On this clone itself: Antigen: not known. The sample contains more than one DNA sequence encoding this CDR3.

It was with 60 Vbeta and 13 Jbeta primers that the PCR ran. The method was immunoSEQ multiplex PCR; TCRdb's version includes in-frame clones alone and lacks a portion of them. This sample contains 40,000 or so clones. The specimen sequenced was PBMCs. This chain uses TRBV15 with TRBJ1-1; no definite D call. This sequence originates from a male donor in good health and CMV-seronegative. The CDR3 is CATSRVRPGTEAFF. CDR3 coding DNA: TGTGCCACCAGCAGAGTGAGGCCGGGCACTGAAGCTTTCTTT.